This T cell receptor (beta chain) is drawn from a study of T cell changes during pregnancy in multiple sclerosis. Sequenced by immunoSEQ multiplex PCR; TCRdb stores in-frame clones only, minus some. This table has tens of thousands of clones, about 90% appearing once. Sequences were derived from peripheral blood, sampled in the second trimester of pregnancy. The source is a female donor in good health, enrolled as a control in a pregnancy study.

CDR3 DNA sequence: TGTGCCACCCGGGACACTGAAGCTTTCTTT. Translating gives CATRDTEAFF. This rearrangement joins TRBV10-3 to TRBJ1-1; D not resolved. V was cut by 10 bases and J by 3 bases, with 6 bases left in between. CDR3 length equals 10 residues. Per the germline V gene, CDR1 is ENHRY and CDR2 is SYGVKD.